Listed here are 18 T cell receptor beta chains from one sample, sequenced in a study of T cells in Graves' hyperthyroidism and ophthalmopathy. The CDR3 regions of TCR beta were amplified from RNA transcripts. The HTBI primer set was used in a first-round RT-PCR of the TCR CDR3. Using its own MiXCR run on the multiplex PCR reads, TCRdb lists one record per CDR3 protein. The sample yields 250,000 to 350,000 distinct CDR3 sequences, approximately 20% seen once. Source material: blood. The receptor source for this set is a man aged 25 to 40 with Graves' ophthalmopathy.

The chain carries TRBV7-3 and TRBJ2-1; D is unresolved. Per germline, CDR1 SGHTA and CDR2 FQGTGA. There are 11 residues in the CDR3. V was pared by 8 bases and J by 12 bases, with 14 bases between. The chain's CDR3 is CASLLWIWQFF. The CDR3 DNA is TGTGCCAGCCTCCTCTGGATTTGGCAGTTCTTC.

Ten or more counts support this clonotype. The rearrangement joins TRBV3-1 to TRBJ2-4; D is perhaps TRBD2 (7 bases). The V end was cut by 0 bases, the J end by 8 bases, with 14 bases between. The germline V gene encodes CDR1 LGHDT and CDR2 YNNKEL (reference sequence). CDR3 length: 15 amino acids. CDR3 residues: CASSQDRIGGDIQYF. The CDR3 DNA reads TGTGCCAGCAGCCAAGATCGCATAGGGGGGGACATTCAGTACTTC.

This clonotype was counted at least ten times. This sequence joins TRBV2 and TRBJ2-2; tentatively, D is TRBD2 (6 bases). The CDR3 is 13 residues long. The V end lost 7 bases, the J end lost 6 bases, and 12 bases lay between the germline ends. The germline gives CDR1 SNHLY, CDR2 FYNNEI. The CDR3 bases are TGTGCCAGCACCGGGACTTTGGCCGGGGAGCTGTTTTTT. It translates to CASTGTLAGELFF.

The V call is TRBV5-1, the J call TRBJ1-1; tentative D call: TRBD1 (6 bases). V was cut by 3 bases and J by 0 bases, with 12 bases left in between. The CDR3 is 15 residues long. The V gene's germline CDR1 is SGHRS and CDR2 YFSETQ. The CDR3 region has the DNA TGCGCCAGCAGCTGGGAGGGGGGCGTGAACACTGAAGCTTTCTTT. It codes for CASSWEGGVNTEAFF.

V is TRBV20-1 and J is TRBJ1-5; TRBD1 agrees at 9 bases. The germline V gene encodes CDR1 DFQATT and CDR2 SNEGSKA (reference sequence). The length of the CDR3 is 14 residues. V gave up 6 bases and J gave up 3 bases; unmatched junction bases: 6. DNA for the CDR3: TGCAGTGCCTCCGGGACAGGGAACAATCAGCCCCAGCATTTT. Translation gives CSASGTGNNQPQHF.

The chain carries TRBV2 and TRBJ2-5; 11 bases map to TRBD1. CDR1 and CDR2 (germline): SNHLY, FYNNEI. The CDR3 contains 14 residues. V gave up 5 bases and J gave up 2 bases; unmatched junction bases: 1. In DNA form, the CDR3 reads TGTGCCAGCAGTCGGGACAGGGGGCAAGAGACCCAGTACTTC. It specifies CASSRDRGQETQYF. The full variable domain, in which reference TRBV2 and TRBJ2-5 provide the parts outside the CDR3, is EPEVTQTPSHQVTQMGQEVILRCVPISNHLYFYWYRQILGQKVEFLVSFYNNEISEKSEIFDDQFSVERPDGSNFTLKIRSTKLEDSAMYFCASSRDRGQETQYFGPGTRLLVL.

This clonotype was picked up many times. The chain uses TRBV5-1 and TRBJ1-1; perhaps TRBD1 as D (5 bases). CDR3 length equals 16 residues. The V and J ends lost 0 bases and 0 bases respectively, with 12 bases between them. The germline V gene encodes CDR1 SGHRS and CDR2 YFSETQ. The CDR3 coding sequence is TGCGCCAGCAGCTTGGGTTCGGGGGGATTGAACACTGAAGCTTTCTTT. Encoded protein: CASSLGSGGLNTEAFF.

With respect to this clonotype: The DNA is left out, because the CDR3 cannot be placed on it with certainty; the CDR3 is given as TCRdb lists it. V usage is TRBV11-1 and J usage is TRBJ2-1; TRBD2, the D gene given by the table, was not confirmed from the DNA. The germline gives CDR1 SGHAT, CDR2 FQDESV (reference sequence). From its first to its last residue, the CDR3 has 22 amino acids. This CDR3 reads CASSFYICSARLGSGSYNEQFF.

Turning to this clonotype: It is likely a read error, because the conserved phenylalanine at the end of the CDR3 is missing. The chain carries TRBV5-1 and TRBJ2-3; 10 positions match TRBD2. The CDR3 consists of 15 residues. With V trimmed by 3 bases and J by 6 bases, 7 bases remained unmatched. The germline V gene has CDR1 SGHRS and CDR2 YFSETQ. The CDR3 protein is CASSSQAGGPDTQYS. In DNA, the CDR3 is TGCGCCAGCAGCTCACAAGCGGGAGGGCCGGATACGCAGTATTCT.

This clonotype showed up just a few times. V is TRBV28 and J is TRBJ1-5, with D tentatively TRBD1 (5 bases). Per germline, CDR1 MDHEN and CDR2 SYDVKM. V dropped 2 bases and J dropped 1 base, with 18 bases sitting between them. The CDR3 runs to 18 residues. DNA for the CDR3: TGTGCCAGCAGTTTAGGTGGGGCACCTCAAGGGAGCAATCAGCCCCAGCATTTT. The encoded protein is CASSLGGAPQGSNQPQHF.

A word on this clonotype: A read error may be the cause here, since a much bigger clone is one base away. The J gene is TRBJ2-5, the V gene TRBV28; the D gene is possibly TRBD2 (6 bases). Per the germline V gene, CDR1 is MDHEN and CDR2 is SYDVKM. This CDR3 region has 13 residues. The CDR3 region has the DNA TGTGCCAGCAGTGACAGTGCCCGGGAGATCCAGTACTTC. Translated: CASSDSAREIQYF.

This clonotype was counted ten times or more. This sequence joins TRBV28 and TRBJ1-1; D is perhaps TRBD1 (5 bases). The germline CDR1 and CDR2 sequences are MDHEN and SYDVKM. Trimming took 3 bases from V and 4 from J, leaving 9 bases between them. The CDR3 extends over 13 amino acids. CDR3 in amino acids: CASSLVGTTEAFF. The CDR3 region has the DNA TGTGCCAGCAGTTTGGTGGGGACCACTGAAGCTTTCTTT.

This clonotype was seen repeatedly, ten times or more. The rearrangement joins TRBV3-1 to TRBJ2-3; D not resolved. V shed 4 bases and J shed 4 bases, with 15 bases lying between them. Germline V lookup: CDR1 LGHDT, CDR2 YNNKEL (reference sequence). The CDR3 extends over 15 amino acids. The CDR3: CASSLQLLDSDTQYF. CDR3 coding DNA: TGTGCCAGCAGCCTCCAACTGCTCGATTCAGATACGCAGTATTTT.

This clonotype was seen ten or more times. V usage is TRBV2 and J usage is TRBJ1-5; D possibly corresponds to TRBD1 (6 bases). V lost 7 bases and J 5 bases, leaving 12 bases between the germline ends. The germline V gene encodes CDR1 SNHLY and CDR2 FYNNEI. The CDR3 is 13 amino acids. The chain's CDR3 is CASNGGHDQPQHF. In DNA, the CDR3 is TGTGCCAGCAACGGGGGGCATGATCAGCCCCAGCATTTT.

This rearrangement joins TRBV3-1 to TRBJ2-3; 7 positions agree with TRBD2. V trimming: 8 bases; J trimming: 2 bases; junction bases outside the gene matches: 16. This CDR3 is 17 amino acids long. CDR1 is LGHDT and CDR2 is YNNKEL in the germline V gene (reference sequence). This CDR3 reads CASQPGTRGLTTDTQYF. Here the CDR3 DNA reads TGTGCCAGCCAGCCAGGGACCCGGGGACTAACCACAGATACGCAGTATTTT.

Turning to this clonotype: This sequence may be a read error, since a much larger clone differs from it by one base. This chain connects TRBV5-1 to TRBJ2-7; TRBD2 matches 7 bases. The CDR3 extends over 15 amino acids. The germline gives CDR1 SGHRS, CDR2 YFSETQ. Losses at the gene ends were 4 bases for V and 6 bases for J; bases not matched to a gene: 13. The CDR3 DNA follows: TGCGCCAGCAGCGTGGTGGCGGGAGTGACAGTCGAGCAGTACTTC. This gives the protein CASSVVAGVTVEQYF.

The chain combines TRBV30 with TRBJ1-1, with TRBD1 as a possible D gene (6 bases). V lost 5 bases and J 4 bases, leaving 14 bases between the germline ends. Germline V lookup: CDR1 GTSNPN, CDR2 SVGIG (reference sequence). This CDR3 region has 13 residues. CDR3 DNA: TGTGCCTGGGCTACAGGGTTGGGCACTGAAGCTTTCTTT. Protein: CAWATGLGTEAFF. The full variable domain, with the rest looked up from reference TRBV30 and TRBJ1-1, is SQTIHQWPATLVQPVGSPLSLECTVEGTSNPNLYWYRQAAGRGLQLLFYSVGIGQISSEVPQNLSASRPQDRQFILSSKKLLLSDSGFYLCAWATGLGTEAFFGQGTRLTVV.

This clonotype was counted many times. The chain employs TRBV7-6 and TRBJ2-1; perhaps TRBD2 as D (6 bases). This CDR3 spans 15 amino acids. V gave up 0 bases and J gave up 4 bases, with 10 bases separating them. Germline CDR1 and CDR2: SGHVS and FNYEAQ. The CDR3 DNA reads TGTGCCAGCAGCTTAGCCTCTGCGGGGTACAATGAGCAGTTCTTC. Translating gives CASSLASAGYNEQFF.